This T cell receptor (beta chain) was sequenced during a study of T cell changes during pregnancy in multiple sclerosis. The repertoire was sequenced with immunoSEQ multiplex PCR; TCRdb's copy has only in-frame clones and lacks some. The data show 30,000 to 45,000 clones, 91% seen once. The CDR3 totals 15 residues. Per the germline V gene, CDR1 is MNHNS and CDR2 is SASEGT. After removal of 1 base from V and 7 bases from J, the junction contained 4 bases not matched to a gene. Here the sequenced sample was CD4+ T cells from peripheral blood mononuclear cells, taken in the second trimester of pregnancy. The TCR comes from a female donor in good health, enrolled as a control in a pregnancy study. This chain connects TRBV6-1 to TRBJ2-1; 10 bases map to TRBD2. CDR3 amino acids: CASSEGTSGSNEQFF. CDR3 coding DNA: TGTGCCAGCAGTGAAGGGACTAGCGGATCTAATGAGCAGTTCTTC.